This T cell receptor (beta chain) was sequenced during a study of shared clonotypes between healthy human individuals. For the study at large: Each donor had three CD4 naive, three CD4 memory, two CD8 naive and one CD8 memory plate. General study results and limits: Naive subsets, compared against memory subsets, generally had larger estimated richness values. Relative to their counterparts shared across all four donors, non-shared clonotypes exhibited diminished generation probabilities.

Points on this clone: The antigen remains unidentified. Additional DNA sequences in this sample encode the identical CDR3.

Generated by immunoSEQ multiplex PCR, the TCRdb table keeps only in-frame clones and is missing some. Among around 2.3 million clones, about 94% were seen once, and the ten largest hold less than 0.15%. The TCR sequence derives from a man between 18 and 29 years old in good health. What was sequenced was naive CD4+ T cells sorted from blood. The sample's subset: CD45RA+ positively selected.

Here the CDR3 reads CASSLGQGSYEQYF. CDR3 DNA: TGTGCCAGCAGCCTTGGACAGGGATCCTACGAGCAGTACTTC. The V call is TRBV28, the J call TRBJ2-7, with TRBD1 matching 8 bases. V shed 6 bases, J shed 1 base, and the junction held 5 bases outside the gene matches. The CDR3 length is 14 residues. Germline V gene sequence: CDR1 MDHEN, CDR2 SYDVKM.